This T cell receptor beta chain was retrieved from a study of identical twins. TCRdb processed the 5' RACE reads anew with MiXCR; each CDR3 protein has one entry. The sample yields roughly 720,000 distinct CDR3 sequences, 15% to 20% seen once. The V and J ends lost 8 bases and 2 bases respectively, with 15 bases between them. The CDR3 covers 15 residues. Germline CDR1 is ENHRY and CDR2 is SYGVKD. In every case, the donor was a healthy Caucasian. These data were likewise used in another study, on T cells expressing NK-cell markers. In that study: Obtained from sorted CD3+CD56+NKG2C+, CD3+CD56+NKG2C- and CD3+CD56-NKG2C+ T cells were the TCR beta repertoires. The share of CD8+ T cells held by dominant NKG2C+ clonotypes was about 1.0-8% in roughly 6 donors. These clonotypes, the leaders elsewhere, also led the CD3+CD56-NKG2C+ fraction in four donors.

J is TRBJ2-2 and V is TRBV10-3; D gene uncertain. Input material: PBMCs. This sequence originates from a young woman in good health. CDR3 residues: CAIGETRINTGELFF. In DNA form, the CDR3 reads TGTGCCATCGGCGAGACTCGAATTAACACCGGGGAGCTGTTTTTT.